The T cell receptor (beta chain) under discussion was sequenced for a study of cytomegalovirus exposure and HLA in healthy donors. PCR amplification relied on 60 Vbeta primers (plus 13 Jbeta primers). Assay used: immunoSEQ multiplex PCR; TCRdb lists only in-frame clones, some missing. The top ten clones hold 2% to 3% of a sample with over 95,000 clones, 82% of them seen once. The sample holds one count of this clone. This clonotype originated in a woman between 18 and 29 years old in good health and CMV-seronegative. Sequencing input: PBMCs.

In DNA form, the CDR3 reads TGTGCCAGCACCGTCACAGGGGTGGGGTGGGCTTTCTTT. Amino acids: CASTVTGVGWAFF. The rearrangement uses TRBV11-3 and TRBJ1-1; 7 bases match TRBD1. Looked up from germline, CDR1 is SGHNT and CDR2 is YENEEA. J was trimmed by 11 bases and V by 7 bases; bases with no gene match: 13. The CDR3 extends over 13 amino acids.